This TCR beta chain was sequenced for a study of blood T cell repertoires in COVID-19. For the study at large: Sources were T cells, B-cell-depleted T cells, or PBMCs; the material itself was cDNA or gDNA.

Profiling relied on immunoSEQ multiplex PCR, and the TCRdb table lists in-frame clones only, not all of them. The sample includes about 220,000 clones, roughly 87% of them seen just once. Germline V gene lookup returns CDR1 SGHRS and CDR2 YFSETQ. This CDR3 is built from 14 residues. V lost 0 bases and J 3 bases, leaving 7 bases between the germline ends. This rearrangement joins TRBV5-1 to TRBJ2-1; D gene uncertain. The clonotype comes from a middle-aged man with active or convalescent COVID-19. The sequenced sample consisted of peripheral blood. The CDR3 sequence is CASSLEAGYNEQFF. The CDR3 DNA reads TGCGCCAGCAGCTTGGAAGCAGGCTACAATGAGCAGTTCTTC. Filled out from reference TRBV5-1 and TRBJ2-1, the complete variable domain reads KAGVTQTPRYLIKTRGQQVTLSCSPISGHRSVSWYQQTPGQGLQFLFEYFSETQRNKGNFPGRFSGRQFSNSRSEMNVSTLELGDSALYLCASSLEAGYNEQFFGPGTRLTVL.